These 2 T cell receptor beta chains were sequenced from one sample in a study of shared clonotypes between healthy human individuals. Produced via immunoSEQ multiplex PCR; TCRdb's table is partial and in-frame only. The table has 2 million to 2.5 million clones, 95% seen once; the top ten hold approximately 0.13%. Sequencing input: naive CD4+ T cells sorted from blood. Subset of the sample: CD45RA+ positively selected. Source of these receptors: a man between 18 and 29 years old in good health.

This sequence joins TRBV25-1 and TRBJ2-7; no reliable D call. The germline V gene encodes CDR1 MGHDK and CDR2 SYGVNS. V lost 2 bases and J lost 5, with 7 bases in between. The CDR3 covers 12 residues. The CDR3 region has the DNA TGTGCCAGCAGTGAAGTAAACCACGAGCAGTACTTC. This encodes CASSEVNHEQYF.

This chain links TRBV10-1 with TRBJ1-3; the D gene is possibly TRBD1 (5 bases). The CDR3 spans 15 residues. V lost 3 bases, J lost 6 bases, and 15 bases lay in between. Per the germline V gene, CDR1 is WNHNN and CDR2 is SYGVQD (reference sequence). In DNA, the CDR3 is TGCGCCAGCAGTGAAGGACCGGGGACGGAAAACACCATATATTTT. Its translation: CASSEGPGTENTIYF.